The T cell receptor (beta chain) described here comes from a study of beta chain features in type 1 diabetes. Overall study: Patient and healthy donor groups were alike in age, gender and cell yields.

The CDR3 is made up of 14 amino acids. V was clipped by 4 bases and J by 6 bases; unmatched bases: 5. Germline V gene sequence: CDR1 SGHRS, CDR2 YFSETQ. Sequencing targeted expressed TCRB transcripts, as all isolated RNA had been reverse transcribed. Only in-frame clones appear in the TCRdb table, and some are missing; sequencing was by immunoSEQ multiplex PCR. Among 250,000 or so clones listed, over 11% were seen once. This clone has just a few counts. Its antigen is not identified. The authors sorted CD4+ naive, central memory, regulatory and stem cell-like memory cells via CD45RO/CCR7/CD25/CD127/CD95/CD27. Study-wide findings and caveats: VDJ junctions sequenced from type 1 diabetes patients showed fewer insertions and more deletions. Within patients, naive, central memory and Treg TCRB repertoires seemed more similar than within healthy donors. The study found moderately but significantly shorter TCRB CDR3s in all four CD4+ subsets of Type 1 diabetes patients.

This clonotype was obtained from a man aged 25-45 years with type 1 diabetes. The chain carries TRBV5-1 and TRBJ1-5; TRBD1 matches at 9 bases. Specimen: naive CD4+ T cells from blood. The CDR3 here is CASSPGTGIQPQHF. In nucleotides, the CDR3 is TGCGCCAGCAGCCCCGGGACAGGGATTCAGCCCCAGCATTTT.